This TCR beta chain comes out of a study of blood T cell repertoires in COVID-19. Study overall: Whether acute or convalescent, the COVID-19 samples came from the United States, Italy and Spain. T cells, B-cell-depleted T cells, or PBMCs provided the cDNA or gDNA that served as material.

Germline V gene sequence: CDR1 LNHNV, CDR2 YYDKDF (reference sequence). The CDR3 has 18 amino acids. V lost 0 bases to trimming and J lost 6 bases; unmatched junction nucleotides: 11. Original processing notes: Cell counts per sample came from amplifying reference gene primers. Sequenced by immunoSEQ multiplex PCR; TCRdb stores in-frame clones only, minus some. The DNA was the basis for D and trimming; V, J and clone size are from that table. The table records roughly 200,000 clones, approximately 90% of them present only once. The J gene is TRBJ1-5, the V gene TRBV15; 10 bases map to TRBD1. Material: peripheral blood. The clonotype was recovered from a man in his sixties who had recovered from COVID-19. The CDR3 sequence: CATSRDSFGTGDGQPQHF. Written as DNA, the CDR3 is TGTGCCACCAGCAGAGATAGTTTCGGGACAGGGGACGGTCAGCCCCAGCATTTT. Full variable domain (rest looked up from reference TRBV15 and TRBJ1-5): DAMVIQNPRYQVTQFGKPVTLSCSQTLNHNVMYWYQQKSSQAPKLLFHYYDKDFNNEADTPDNFQSRRPNTSFCFLDIRSPGLGDTAMYLCATSRDSFGTGDGQPQHFGDGTRLSIL.